A selection of T cell receptor beta chains follows, all from one sample in a study of cytomegalovirus exposure and HLA in healthy donors. Some clones are missing from TCRdb's copy, which holds only in-frame ones; the method was immunoSEQ multiplex PCR. Among around 120,000 clones listed, around two thirds were seen once. The sample comprised PBMCs. The receptors shown here come from a man aged 30 to 45 in good health and CMV-seropositive. CDR3s include the opening cysteine and the closing phenylalanine or tryptophan. The D gene is left open where the match is weak.

>-|TRBJ2-7|TRBV18
CASSPSAADNEQYF
>-|TRBJ2-5|TRBV7-2
CASSLYETQYF
>-|TRBJ2-7|TRBV2
CASSIGTTQYF
>TRBD1|TRBJ1-1|TRBV6-5
CASSETGGNTEAFF
>-|TRBJ2-3|TRBV5-4
CASSTESPDTQYF
>-|TRBJ2-1|TRBV2
CASSEVGGGNEQFF
>-|TRBJ2-3|TRBV7-6
CASSSSGADTQYF
>-|TRBJ2-3|TRBV6-5
CASSYSLSTDTQYF
>-|TRBJ1-5|TRBV5-1
CASSLEGNSNQPQHF
>-|TRBJ2-7|TRBV27
CASSRPGTGWMEQYF